A selection of T cell receptor beta chains follows, all from one sample in a study of cytomegalovirus exposure and HLA in healthy donors. Data came from immunoSEQ multiplex PCR; TCRdb stores just in-frame clones and leaves some out. Found here are about 170,000 clones, roughly four fifths of them singletons; the top ten hold roughly 2.1%. The sample comprised PBMCs. All receptors derive from a woman in her thirties in good health and CMV-seropositive. CDR3s include the opening cysteine and the closing phenylalanine or tryptophan. The D gene is left open where the match is weak. The size of a clone is reported for some rows only, either as once, few or many, or as a class for expanded clones.

clone_size	v_call	d_call	j_call	cdr3_nt	cdr3_aa
few	TRBV7-2	NA	TRBJ2-7	TGTGCCAGCAGCCTCCAGACACGCTCCTACGAGCAGTACTTC	CASSLQTRSYEQYF
NA	TRBV6-1	NA	TRBJ1-5	TGTGCCAGCCTAAATAGGAGTTCCGATCAGCCCCAGCATTTT	CASLNRSSDQPQHF
NA	TRBV5-8	TRBD2	TRBJ2-7	TGTGCCAGCAGCTTTTTTAGCGGGAGGGCCGGGGAGCAGTACTTC	CASSFFSGRAGEQYF
NA	TRBV4-3	TRBD2	TRBJ2-1	TGCGCCAGCAGCCCGACGGGACTAGCGGGGCATAGGAATGAGCAGTTCTTC	CASSPTGLAGHRNEQFF
NA	TRBV5-8	NA	TRBJ1-4	TGTGCCAGCAGTTCTGACAAGGCCTATCTGAAACTGTTTTTT	CASSSDKAYLKLFF
NA	TRBV30	NA	TRBJ1-1	TGTGCCTGGAGTGTACTTGCGGCCCGATTCTTGTTT	CAWSVLAARFLF
NA	TRBV7-2	NA	TRBJ1-1	TGTGCCAGCAGCTTAAACCACAGGGTCCCGAACACTGAAGCTTTCTTT	CASSLNHRVPNTEAFF
once	TRBV2	NA	TRBJ2-2	TGTGCCAGCAGTGAATGGAGGGTTACCGGGGAGCTGTTTTTT	CASSEWRVTGELFF
NA	TRBV9	TRBD1	TRBJ1-1	TGTGCCAGCAGCGTAGGGACAGGGGGCGTCGTCACTGAAGCTTTCTTT	CASSVGTGGVVTEAFF
NA	TRBV10-3	NA	TRBJ2-1	TGTGCCATCAGTGAAACACCCAGGACAGTTTTATACAATGAGCAGTTCTTC	CAISETPRTVLYNEQFF
NA	TRBV10-1	NA	TRBJ2-7	TGCGCCAGCAGTGAGTCCTTGGAGACCTACGAGCAGTACTTC	CASSESLETYEQYF
NA	TRBV7-2	NA	TRBJ2-3	TGTGCCAGCAGCCGAACCCTGGCTGCCTCTAGCACAGATACGCAGTATTTT	CASSRTLAASSTDTQYF
NA	TRBV7-8	NA	TRBJ2-3	TGTGCCAGCAGCTTAGGTCTGGGGGCCGGGGATACGCAGTATTTT	CASSLGLGAGDTQYF
few	TRBV7-2	NA	TRBJ2-1	TGTGCCAGCAGCCCTCCAGGGTTAAGCTATGGTGAGCAGTTCTTC	CASSPPGLSYGEQFF
NA	TRBV4-1	NA	TRBJ2-2	TGCGCCAGCAGCCCGCGGACTGGGGGGTTGATCGGGGAGCTGTTTTTT	CASSPRTGGLIGELFF
NA	TRBV23-1	TRBD1	TRBJ2-7	TGCGCCAGCAGTCGCCGGGACAGGGACTACGAGCAGTACTTC	CASSRRDRDYEQYF
once	TRBV5-1	TRBD1	TRBJ1-1	TGCGCCAGCAGCTACCACAGGGGAGTTGACACTGAAGCTTTCTTT	CASSYHRGVDTEAFF
NA	TRBV7-9	TRBD1	TRBJ2-5	TGTGCCAGCAGTTCTACTGCTAGGGACAGGGAGTACTTC	CASSSTARDREYF
NA	TRBV6-5	NA	TRBJ1-5	TGTGCCAGCAGCCCCGACAGAAATAGCAATCAGCCCCAGCATTTT	CASSPDRNSNQPQHF
NA	TRBV7-9	NA	TRBJ2-7	TGTTCCAGCAGCTTAGCGATGGCGGGGACGGAGCAGTACTTC	CSSSLAMAGTEQYF
once	TRBV28	NA	TRBJ1-5	TGTGCCAGCAGTTTGGCGCCTGCCGGGGGGCCCCAGCATTTT	CASSLAPAGGPQHF
NA	TRBV30	TRBD2	TRBJ2-7	TGTGCCTGGACTCTACCGGGGGGCTCCTACGAGCAGTACTTC	CAWTLPGGSYEQYF
NA	TRBV30	NA	TRBJ1-1	TGTGCCTGGAGTGTACACGGGGGGAACACTGAAGCTTTCTTT	CAWSVHGGNTEAFF
NA	TRBV10-3	NA	TRBJ2-1	TGTGCCATATCGACAGAATACAATGAGCAGTTCTTC	CAISTEYNEQFF
once	TRBV30	TRBD2	TRBJ2-3	TGTGCCTGGAAGGGGCTAGCGGGACGTCCGGGACTCACAGATACGCAGTATTTT	CAWKGLAGRPGLTDTQYF
NA	TRBV7-6	NA	TRBJ2-5	TGTGCCAGCAGCTTATGGTCAGGGTTGGGAGAGACCCAGTACTTC	CASSLWSGLGETQYF
once	TRBV10-3	TRBD2	TRBJ2-5	TGTGCCATCAGTGAGTCGGGGAGGGGTTTCGAGATGATATGTAGGAAGACCCAGTACTTC	CAISESGRGFEMICRKTQYF
NA	TRBV29-1	TRBD2	TRBJ2-7	TGCAGCGTTGAGCTCAGACTAGCGGGAAGCGAGCAGTACTTC	CSVELRLAGSEQYF
NA	TRBV5-8	NA	TRBJ1-1	TGTGCCAGCAGCTTGGGAGAGGACAGTACTGAAGCTTTCTTT	CASSLGEDSTEAFF
NA	TRBV28	NA	TRBJ2-6	TGTGCCAGCAGCCAAACAGGGTTACTTGGGGCCAACGTCCTGACTTTC	CASSQTGLLGANVLTF
NA	TRBV27	NA	TRBJ1-1	TGTGCCAGCATTCAGAACACTGAAGCTTTCTTT	CASIQNTEAFF
few	TRBV4-3	NA	TRBJ1-2	TGCGCCAGCAGCCAAGAGAGAAACTATGGCTACACCTTC	CASSQERNYGYTF
few	TRBV29-1	TRBD1	TRBJ1-1	TGCAGCGTTTCCCATAGCACAGGGGTAGAAGCTTTCTTT	CSVSHSTGVEAFF
NA	TRBV5-1	TRBD2	TRBJ2-1	TGCGCCAGCAGGTCAAGCGGGGGGAGCTACAATGAGCAGTTCTTC	CASRSSGGSYNEQFF
few	TRBV20-1	TRBD2	TRBJ2-1	TGCAGTGGGCGGGGGGGCGGTGAGCAGTTCTTC	CSGRGGGEQFF
NA	TRBV16	NA	TRBJ1-5	TGTGCCAGCAGCCCGCAGAATAGCAATCAGCCCCAGCATTTT	CASSPQNSNQPQHF
NA	TRBV25-1	NA	TRBJ2-2	TGTGCCAGCAGTGCCCCCGCCGGGACTCTGAACACCGGGGAGCTGTTTTTT	CASSAPAGTLNTGELFF
NA	TRBV27	TRBD2	TRBJ2-7	TGTGCCAGCAGGGGGTGGGCGGGAGGACTTGGCGAGCAGTACTTC	CASRGWAGGLGEQYF
NA	TRBV4-1	NA	TRBJ1-2	TGCACCAGCAGCCCGGGCGGGGGCCCAAACTATGGCTACACCTTC	CTSSPGGGPNYGYTF
NA	TRBV15	NA	TRBJ2-5	TGTGCCACCAGCAGGGACAGCTACCAAGAGACCCAGTACTTC	CATSRDSYQETQYF
NA	TRBV5-4	NA	TRBJ1-3	TGTGCCAGCAGCGATATAACGGCTGGAAACACCATATATTTT	CASSDITAGNTIYF
once	TRBV6-5	TRBD2	TRBJ2-1	TGTGCCAGCAGACCGCGGGGGGTACACGGTGAGCAGTTCTTC	CASRPRGVHGEQFF
NA	TRBV2	TRBD1	TRBJ1-1	TGTGCCAGCGGGGGACAGGCCCGCATGAACACTGAAGCTTTCTTT	CASGGQARMNTEAFF
once	TRBV5-6	NA	TRBJ1-6	TGTGCCAGCAGCTTGTTCAGCGCGCCAAATTCACCCCTCCACTTT	CASSLFSAPNSPLHF
NA	TRBV6-1	NA	TRBJ1-1	TGTGCCAGCACCCATCCCGGGTATACTGAAGCTTTCTTT	CASTHPGYTEAFF